This T cell receptor (beta chain) was sequenced in a study of control samples from healthy donors and cancer patients. The V end lost 0 bases, the J end lost 1 base, and 6 bases lay between the germline ends. Germline assignment: CDR1 SEHNR and CDR2 FQNEAQ (reference sequence). The CDR3 consists of 14 residues. Sequencing was performed with immunoSEQ multiplex PCR; in TCRdb, only in-frame clones are kept and a portion is missing. The sample consists of just over 150,000 clones, 70% to 90% of them appearing once. The receptor was derived from a man aged 30 to 39 in good health. Sequencing was carried out using blood. The chain joins TRBV7-9 to TRBJ1-1, with D uncertain. CDR3 protein: CASSLAVPNTEAFF. CDR3 nucleotide sequence: TGTGCCAGCAGCTTAGCGGTCCCGAACACTGAAGCTTTCTTT.